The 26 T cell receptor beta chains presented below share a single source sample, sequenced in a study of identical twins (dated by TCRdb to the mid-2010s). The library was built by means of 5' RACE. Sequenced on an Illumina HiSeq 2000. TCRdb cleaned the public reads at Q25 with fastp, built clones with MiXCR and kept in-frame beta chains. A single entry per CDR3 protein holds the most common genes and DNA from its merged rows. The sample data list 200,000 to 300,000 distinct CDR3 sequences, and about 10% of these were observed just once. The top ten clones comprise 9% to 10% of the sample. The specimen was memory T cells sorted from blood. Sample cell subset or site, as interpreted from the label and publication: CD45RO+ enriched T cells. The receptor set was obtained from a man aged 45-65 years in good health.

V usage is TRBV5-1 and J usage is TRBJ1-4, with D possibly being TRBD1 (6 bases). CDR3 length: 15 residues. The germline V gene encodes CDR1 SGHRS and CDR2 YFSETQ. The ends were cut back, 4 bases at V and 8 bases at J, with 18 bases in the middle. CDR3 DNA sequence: TGCGCCAGCAGCACCCTACCGGGACATACCGAAAAACTGTTTTTT. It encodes CASSTLPGHTEKLFF.

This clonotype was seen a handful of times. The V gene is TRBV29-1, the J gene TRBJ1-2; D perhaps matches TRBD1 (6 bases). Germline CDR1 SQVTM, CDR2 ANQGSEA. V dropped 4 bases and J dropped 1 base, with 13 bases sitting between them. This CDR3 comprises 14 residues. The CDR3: CSVAVGGINYGYTF. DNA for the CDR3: TGCAGCGTTGCGGTAGGGGGGATTAACTATGGCTACACCTTC.

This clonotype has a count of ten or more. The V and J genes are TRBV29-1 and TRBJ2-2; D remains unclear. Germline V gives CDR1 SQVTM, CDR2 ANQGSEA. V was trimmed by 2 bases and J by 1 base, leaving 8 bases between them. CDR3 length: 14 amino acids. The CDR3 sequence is CSVENAMNTGELFF. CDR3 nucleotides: TGCAGCGTTGAAAATGCGATGAACACCGGGGAGCTGTTTTTT.

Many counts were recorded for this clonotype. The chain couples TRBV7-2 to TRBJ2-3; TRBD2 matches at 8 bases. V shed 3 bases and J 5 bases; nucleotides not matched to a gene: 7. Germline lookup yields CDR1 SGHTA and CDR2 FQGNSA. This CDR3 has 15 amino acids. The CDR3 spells CASSFGLAGGDTQYF. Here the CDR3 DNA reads TGTGCCAGCAGCTTTGGCCTAGCGGGCGGAGATACGCAGTATTTT. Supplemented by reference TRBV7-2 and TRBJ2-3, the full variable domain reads GAGVSQSPSNKVTEKGKDVELRCDPISGHTALYWYRQSLGQGLEFLIYFQGNSAPDKSGLPSDRFSAERTGGSVSTLTIQRTQQEDSAVYLCASSFGLAGGDTQYFGPGTRLTVL.

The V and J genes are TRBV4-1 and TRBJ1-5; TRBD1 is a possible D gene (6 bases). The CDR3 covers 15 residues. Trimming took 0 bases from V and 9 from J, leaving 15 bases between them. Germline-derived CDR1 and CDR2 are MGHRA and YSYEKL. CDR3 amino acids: CASSQEQRTERPQHF. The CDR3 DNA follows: TGCGCCAGCAGCCAAGAACAGCGGACAGAGAGGCCCCAGCATTTT.

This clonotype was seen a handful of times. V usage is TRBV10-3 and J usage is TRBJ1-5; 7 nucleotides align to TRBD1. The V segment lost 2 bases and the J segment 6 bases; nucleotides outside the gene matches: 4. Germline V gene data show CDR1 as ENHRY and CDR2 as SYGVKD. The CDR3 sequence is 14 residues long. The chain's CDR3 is CAISEHRGGQPQHF. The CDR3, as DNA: TGTGCCATCAGTGAGCACAGGGGTGGTCAGCCCCAGCATTTT.

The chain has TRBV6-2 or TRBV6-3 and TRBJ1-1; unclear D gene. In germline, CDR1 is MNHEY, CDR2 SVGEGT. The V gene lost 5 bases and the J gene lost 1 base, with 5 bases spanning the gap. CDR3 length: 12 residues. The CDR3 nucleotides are TGTGCCAGCAGTCACAGGAACACTGAAGCTTTCTTT. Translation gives CASSHRNTEAFF.

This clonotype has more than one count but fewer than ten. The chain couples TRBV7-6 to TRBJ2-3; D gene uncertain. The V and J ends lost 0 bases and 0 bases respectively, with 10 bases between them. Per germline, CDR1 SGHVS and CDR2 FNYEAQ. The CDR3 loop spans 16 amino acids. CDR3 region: CASSLATHSSTDTQYF. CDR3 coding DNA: TGTGCCAGCAGCTTAGCGACTCACTCTAGCACAGATACGCAGTATTTT.

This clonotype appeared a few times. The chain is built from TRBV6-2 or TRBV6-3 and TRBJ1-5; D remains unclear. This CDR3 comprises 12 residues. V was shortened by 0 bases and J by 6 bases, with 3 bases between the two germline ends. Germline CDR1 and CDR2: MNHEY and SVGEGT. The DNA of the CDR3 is TGTGCCAGCAGTTACTCGGCTCAGCCCCAGCATTTT. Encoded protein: CASSYSAQPQHF.

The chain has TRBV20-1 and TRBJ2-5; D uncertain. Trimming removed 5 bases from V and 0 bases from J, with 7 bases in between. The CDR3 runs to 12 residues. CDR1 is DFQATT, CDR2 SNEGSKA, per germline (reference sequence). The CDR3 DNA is TGCAGTGCTCGTGACTACCAAGAGACCCAGTACTTC. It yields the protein CSARDYQETQYF.

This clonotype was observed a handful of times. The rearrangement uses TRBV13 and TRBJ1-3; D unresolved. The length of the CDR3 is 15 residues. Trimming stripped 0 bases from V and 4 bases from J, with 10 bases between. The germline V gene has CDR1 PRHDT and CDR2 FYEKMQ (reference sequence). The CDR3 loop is CASSLGLAGGNTIYF. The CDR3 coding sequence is TGTGCCAGCAGCTTAGGCCTGGCTGGAGGAAACACCATATATTTT.

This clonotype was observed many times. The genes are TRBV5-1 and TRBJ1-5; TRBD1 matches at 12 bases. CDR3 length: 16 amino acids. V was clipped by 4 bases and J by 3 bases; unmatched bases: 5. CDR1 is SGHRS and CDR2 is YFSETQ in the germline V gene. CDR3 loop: CASSVGTGGVNQPQHF. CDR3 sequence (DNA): TGCGCCAGCAGCGTAGGGACAGGGGGCGTCAATCAGCCCCAGCATTTT.

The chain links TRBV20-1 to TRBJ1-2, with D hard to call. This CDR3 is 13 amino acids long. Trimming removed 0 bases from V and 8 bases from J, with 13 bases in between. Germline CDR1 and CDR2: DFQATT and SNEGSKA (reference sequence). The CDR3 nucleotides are TGCAGTGCTAGAGATCGTGGGAATGGGGGCTACACCTTC. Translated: CSARDRGNGGYTF.

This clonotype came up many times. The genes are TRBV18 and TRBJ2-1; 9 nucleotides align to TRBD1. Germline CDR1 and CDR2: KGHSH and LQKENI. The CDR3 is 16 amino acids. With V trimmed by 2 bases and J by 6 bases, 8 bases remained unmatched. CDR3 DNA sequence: TGTGCCAGCTCACCAAAAGGGACAGGGTCGGGCAATGAGCAGTTCTTC. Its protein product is CASSPKGTGSGNEQFF.

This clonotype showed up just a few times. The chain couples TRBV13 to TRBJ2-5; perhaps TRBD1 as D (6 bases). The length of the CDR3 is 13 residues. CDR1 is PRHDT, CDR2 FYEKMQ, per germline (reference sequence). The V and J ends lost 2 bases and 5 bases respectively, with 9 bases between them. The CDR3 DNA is TGTGCCAGCAGCTTACAGGGGTTTGAGACCCAGTACTTC. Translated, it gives CASSLQGFETQYF.

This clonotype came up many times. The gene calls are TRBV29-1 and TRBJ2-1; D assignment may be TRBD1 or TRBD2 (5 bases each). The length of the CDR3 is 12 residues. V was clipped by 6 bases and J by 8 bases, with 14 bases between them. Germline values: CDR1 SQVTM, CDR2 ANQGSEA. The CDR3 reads CSVDPGLYEQFF. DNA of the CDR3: TGCAGCGTGGATCCGGGGCTTTATGAGCAGTTCTTC.

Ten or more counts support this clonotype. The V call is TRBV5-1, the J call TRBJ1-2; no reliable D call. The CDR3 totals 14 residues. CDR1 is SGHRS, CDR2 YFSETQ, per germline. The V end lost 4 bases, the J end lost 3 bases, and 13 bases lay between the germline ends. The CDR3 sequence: CASSRTGLDYGYTF. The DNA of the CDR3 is TGCGCCAGCAGCCGGACGGGGTTGGACTATGGCTACACCTTC.

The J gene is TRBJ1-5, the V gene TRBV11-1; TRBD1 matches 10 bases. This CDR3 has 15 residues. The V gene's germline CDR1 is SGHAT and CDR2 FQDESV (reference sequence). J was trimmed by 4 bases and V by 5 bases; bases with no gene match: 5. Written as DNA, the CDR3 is TGTGCCAGCAGCCGCGGGACAGGGGCGAATCAGCCCCAGCATTTT. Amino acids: CASSRGTGANQPQHF.

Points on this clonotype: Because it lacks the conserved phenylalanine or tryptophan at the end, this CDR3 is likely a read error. CDR3 in DNA: TGTGCCAGCAGTCCACAGGGGGCATATTCACCCCTCCACCTT. Translated: CASSPQGAYSPLHL. The chain uses TRBV6-1 and TRBJ1-6; 9 bases are shared with TRBD1. This CDR3 comprises 14 residues. Germline V gene lookup returns CDR1 MNHNS and CDR2 SASEGT. V lost 5 bases and J lost 8; bases outside the gene matches: 4.

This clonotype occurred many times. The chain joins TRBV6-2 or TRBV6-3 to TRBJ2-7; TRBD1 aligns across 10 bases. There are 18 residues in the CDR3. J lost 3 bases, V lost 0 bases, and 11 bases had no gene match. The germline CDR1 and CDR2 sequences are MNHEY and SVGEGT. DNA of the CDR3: TGTGCCAGCAGTTACTCGATTTTAGAGGGACAGGGGAACTACGAGCAGTACTTC. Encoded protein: CASSYSILEGQGNYEQYF.

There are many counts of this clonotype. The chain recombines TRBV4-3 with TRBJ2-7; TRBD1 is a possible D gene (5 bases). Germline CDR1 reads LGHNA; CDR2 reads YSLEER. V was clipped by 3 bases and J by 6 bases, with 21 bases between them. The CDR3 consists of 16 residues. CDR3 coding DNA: TGCGCCAGCAGCCAGCCGAGTTACCCAGGGTTACTCGAGCAGTACTTC. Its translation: CASSQPSYPGLLEQYF.

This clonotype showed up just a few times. The CDR3 is CASSHQGVGSPLHF. The CDR3 DNA reads TGTGCCAGCAGCCACCAGGGGGTAGGTTCACCCCTCCACTTT. The chain links TRBV13 to TRBJ1-6, with 7 bases identical to TRBD1. CDR1 and CDR2 from the germline V gene are PRHDT and FYEKMQ (reference sequence). Unmatched junction bases numbered 7, after V lost 5 bases and J lost 9 bases. This CDR3 has 14 amino acids.

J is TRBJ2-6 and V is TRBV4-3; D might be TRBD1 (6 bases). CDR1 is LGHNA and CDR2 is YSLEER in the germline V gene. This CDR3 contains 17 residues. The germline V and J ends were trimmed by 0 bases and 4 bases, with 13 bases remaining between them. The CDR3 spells CASSQDLRGSGANVLTF. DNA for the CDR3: TGCGCCAGCAGCCAAGATTTGAGGGGGTCCGGGGCCAACGTCCTGACTTTC.

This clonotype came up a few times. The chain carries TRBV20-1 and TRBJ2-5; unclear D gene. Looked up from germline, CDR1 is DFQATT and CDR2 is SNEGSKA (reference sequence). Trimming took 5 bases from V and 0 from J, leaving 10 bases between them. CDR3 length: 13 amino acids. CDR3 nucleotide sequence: TGCAGTGCTTTAGCTACCAACCAAGAGACCCAGTACTTC. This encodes CSALATNQETQYF.

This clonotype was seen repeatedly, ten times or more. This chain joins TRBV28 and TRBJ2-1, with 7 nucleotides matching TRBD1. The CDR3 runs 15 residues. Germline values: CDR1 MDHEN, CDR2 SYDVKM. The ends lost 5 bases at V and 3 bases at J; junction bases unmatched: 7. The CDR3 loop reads CASSPDRAIYNEQFF. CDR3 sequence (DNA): TGTGCCAGCAGTCCCGACAGGGCAATCTACAATGAGCAGTTCTTC.

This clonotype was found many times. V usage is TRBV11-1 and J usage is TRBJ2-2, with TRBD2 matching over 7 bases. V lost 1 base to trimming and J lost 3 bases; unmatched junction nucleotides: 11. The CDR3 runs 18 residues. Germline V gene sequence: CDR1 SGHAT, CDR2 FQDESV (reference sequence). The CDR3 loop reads CASSLGDFAGVDTGELFF. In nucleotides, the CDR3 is TGTGCCAGCAGCTTAGGGGATTTCGCGGGGGTGGACACCGGGGAGCTGTTTTTT.